A single sample gave rise to the 13 T cell receptor beta chains below, sequenced in a study of cytomegalovirus exposure and HLA in healthy donors. The PCR used 60 Vbeta and 13 Jbeta primers. TCRdb's table, derived via immunoSEQ multiplex PCR, lists solely in-frame clones and lacks some. Found here are just under 90,000 clones; the top ten clones hold roughly 6%. Material: PBMCs. Receptors were obtained from a girl aged 5 to 17 in good health and CMV-seropositive.

This chain joins TRBV9 and TRBJ1-6; D gene ambiguous. Germline CDR1 SGDLS, CDR2 YYNGEE. This CDR3 has 16 residues. Trimming shortened V by 0 bases and J by 8 bases, and 15 bases separated the two germline ends. CDR3 protein: CASSVAGRGGDSPLHF. The CDR3 DNA reads as TGTGCCAGCAGCGTAGCCGGGAGAGGCGGGGATTCACCCCTCCACTTT.

The chain employs TRBV4-3 and TRBJ2-7, with D possibly matching TRBD1 (5 bases). This CDR3 comprises 12 residues. Trimming stripped 6 bases from V and 6 bases from J, with 12 bases between. Germline lookup yields CDR1 LGHNA and CDR2 YSLEER. CDR3 nucleotides: TGCGCCAGCAGACGGTCCCAGGGCGAGCAGTACTTC. Encoded protein: CASRRSQGEQYF.

V is TRBV25-1 and J is TRBJ1-6; D is ambiguous. Germline-derived CDR1 and CDR2 are MGHDK and SYGVNS. V lost 10 bases and J lost 0, with 7 bases in between. This CDR3 has 13 amino acids. CDR3 protein: CATSGSYNSPLHF. The CDR3 coding sequence is TGTGCCACCAGCGGCTCCTATAATTCACCCCTCCACTTT.

This chain connects TRBV19 to TRBJ2-2; TRBD2 might be the D (6 bases). Germline CDR1 reads LNHDA; CDR2 reads SQIVND (reference sequence). Trimming pared 5 bases from V and 1 base from J, leaving 14 bases between. The CDR3 loop spans 16 amino acids. The CDR3 DNA follows: TGTGCCAGTAGTCCTCGGGAGTATGGGAACACCGGGGAGCTGTTTTTT. It encodes CASSPREYGNTGELFF.

This chain joins TRBV18 and TRBJ2-7, with D tentatively TRBD1 (6 bases). Trimming pared 0 bases from V and 4 bases from J, leaving 10 bases between. The CDR3 covers 14 residues. The germline gives CDR1 KGHSH, CDR2 LQKENI. The CDR3 sequence: CASSPPGARYEQYV. The CDR3, as DNA: TGTGCCAGCTCACCACCGGGGGCGAGGTACGAGCAGTACGTC.

V and J are TRBV6-5 and TRBJ2-1; D is possibly TRBD1 (5 bases). Germline values: CDR1 MNHEY, CDR2 SVGAGI. CDR3 length: 15 residues. V was clipped by 7 bases and J by 1 base, with 14 bases between them. The CDR3 sequence is CASNAGAESYNEQFF. CDR3 bases: TGTGCCAGCAACGCTGGGGCAGAGTCCTACAATGAGCAGTTCTTC.

This chain uses TRBV30 with TRBJ2-2, with TRBD1 matching over 8 bases. The CDR3 consists of 16 residues. Germline assignment: CDR1 GTSNPN and CDR2 SVGIG (reference sequence). V shed 0 bases, J shed 5 bases, and the junction held 8 bases outside the gene matches. The CDR3 reads CAWSVPQGAYTGELFF. CDR3 nucleotides: TGTGCCTGGAGTGTTCCCCAGGGGGCGTATACCGGGGAGCTGTTTTTT.

The CDR3 here is CASSPGVGEYGYTF. CDR3 bases: TGTGCCAGCTCACCAGGGGTTGGGGAGTATGGCTACACCTTC. J is TRBJ1-2 and V is TRBV18; D not certain. CDR1 is KGHSH and CDR2 is LQKENI in the germline V gene. This CDR3 has 14 residues. V lost 2 bases and J lost 5, with 12 bases in between. The full variable domain, its missing parts supplied by reference TRBV18 and TRBJ1-2, is NAGVMQNPRHLVRRRGQEARLRCSPMKGHSHVYWYRQLPEEGLKFMVYLQKENIIDESGMPKERFSAEFPKEGPSILRIQQVVRGDSAAYFCASSPGVGEYGYTFGSGTRLTVV.

The chain has TRBV19 and TRBJ1-4; D gene unclear. Germline V gives CDR1 LNHDA, CDR2 SQIVND (reference sequence). V was clipped by 5 bases and J by 7 bases, with 14 bases between them. The CDR3 has 14 residues. The CDR3 region has the DNA TGTGCCAGTAGTTCGACCAGCGTTACTGAAAAACTGTTTTTT. As protein: CASSSTSVTEKLFF.

This chain connects TRBV7-3 to TRBJ1-2, with 9 bases lining up with TRBD1. With V trimmed by 1 base and J by 4 bases, 4 bases remained unmatched. The germline V gene has CDR1 SGHTA and CDR2 FQGTGA. The CDR3 sequence is 15 residues long. This CDR3 reads CASSLRPGQGYGYTF. Here the CDR3 DNA reads TGTGCCAGCAGCTTAAGGCCGGGACAGGGCTATGGCTACACCTTC.

The V and J genes are TRBV29-1 and TRBJ1-1; D might be TRBD1 (5 bases). This CDR3 has 12 amino acids. Trimming cost V 7 bases and J 4 bases, with 13 bases left between them. The germline V gene has CDR1 SQVTM and CDR2 ANQGSEA. CDR3 DNA sequence: TGCAGCGGGCTAGGGGCGGCCACTGAAGCTTTCTTT. It yields the protein CSGLGAATEAFF.

The chain uses TRBV10-3 and TRBJ1-5; D perhaps matches TRBD1 (6 bases). Germline-derived CDR1 and CDR2 are ENHRY and SYGVKD. The germline V and J ends were trimmed by 0 bases and 4 bases, with 10 bases remaining between them. The CDR3 covers 15 residues. The CDR3 DNA follows: TGTGCCATCAGTGAGTCGGACAGTGAGAATCAGCCCCAGCATTTT. It translates to CAISESDSENQPQHF.

The CDR3 loop reads CAISPGQGSGNQPQHF. The CDR3 coding sequence is TGTGCCATCAGCCCGGGACAGGGCTCGGGCAATCAGCCCCAGCATTTT. The rearrangement uses TRBV10-3 and TRBJ1-5, with TRBD1 matching 9 bases. J lost 2 bases, V lost 6 bases, and 8 bases had no gene match. The CDR3 has 16 residues. From germline, CDR1 is ENHRY and CDR2 SYGVKD.